The T cell receptor (beta chain) under discussion was sequenced for a study of T cells in Graves' hyperthyroidism and ophthalmopathy. Remarks on this clonotype: The antigen is unknown.

RNA transcripts provided the source from which TCR beta CDR3 regions were amplified. First-round RT-PCR of the TCR CDR3 relied on the HTBI primer set. TCRdb re-called the multiplex PCR reads through MiXCR, storing one row per CDR3 protein. The sample holds about 700,000 distinct CDR3 sequences, approximately 14% seen once. Germline CDR1 reads SGHVS; CDR2 reads FQNEAQ. This CDR3 has 17 residues. Trimming removed 5 bases from V and 5 bases from J; junction bases left unmatched: 12. Notes on the study in general: Most thyroid clonotypes with frequency above 0.001 were detected in blood.

Diagnosing involved the use of clinical symptoms, serum thyroxine and TRAb, thyroid ultrasound and orbital computed tomography. The gene calls are TRBV7-8 and TRBJ2-1, with 10 positions matching TRBD2. This TCR came from a woman younger than 35 with Graves' hyperthyroidism. The sequencing input was blood. The CDR3 loop is CASSPRPLSGRNNEQFF. In DNA form, the CDR3 reads TGTGCCAGCAGCCCGCGGCCGCTTAGCGGGAGGAACAATGAGCAGTTCTTC.